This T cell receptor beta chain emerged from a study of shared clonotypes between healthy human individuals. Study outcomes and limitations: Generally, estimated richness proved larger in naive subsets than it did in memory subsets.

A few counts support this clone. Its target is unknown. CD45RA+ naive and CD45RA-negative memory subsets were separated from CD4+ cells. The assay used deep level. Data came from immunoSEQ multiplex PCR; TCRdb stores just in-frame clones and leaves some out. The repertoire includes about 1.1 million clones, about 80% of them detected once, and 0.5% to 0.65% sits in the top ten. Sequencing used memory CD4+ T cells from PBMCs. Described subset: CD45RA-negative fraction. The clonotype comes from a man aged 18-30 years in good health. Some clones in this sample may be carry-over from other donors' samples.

CDR3 sequence: CASSFSGRGKTQYF. The CDR3 region has the DNA TGTGCCAGCAGCTTTTCCGGGAGGGGAAAGACCCAGTACTTC. J is TRBJ2-5 and V is TRBV5-6; 8 nucleotides align to TRBD2. Trimming at V came to 2 bases and at J to 6 bases, leaving 6 bases not matched to a gene. Germline CDR1 SGHDT, CDR2 YYEEEE. The CDR3 contains 14 residues.